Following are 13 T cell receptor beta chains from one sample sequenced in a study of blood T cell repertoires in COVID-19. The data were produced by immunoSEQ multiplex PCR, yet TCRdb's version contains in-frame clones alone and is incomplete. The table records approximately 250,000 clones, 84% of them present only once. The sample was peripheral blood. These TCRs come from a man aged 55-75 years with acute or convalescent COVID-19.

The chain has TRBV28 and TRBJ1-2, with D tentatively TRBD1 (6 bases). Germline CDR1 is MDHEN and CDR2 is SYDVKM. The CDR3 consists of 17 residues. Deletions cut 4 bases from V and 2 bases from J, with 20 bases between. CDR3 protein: CASSSAGGGTLNYGYTF. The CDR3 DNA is TGTGCCAGCAGTTCCGCGGGGGGGGGCACTTTGAACTATGGCTACACCTTC.

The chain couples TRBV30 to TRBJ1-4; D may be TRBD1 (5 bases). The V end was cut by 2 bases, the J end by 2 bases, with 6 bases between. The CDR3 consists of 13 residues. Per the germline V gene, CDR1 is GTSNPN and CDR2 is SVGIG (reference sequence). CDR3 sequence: CAWSWGTNEKLFF. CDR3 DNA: TGTGCCTGGAGTTGGGGCACTAATGAAAAACTGTTTTTT.

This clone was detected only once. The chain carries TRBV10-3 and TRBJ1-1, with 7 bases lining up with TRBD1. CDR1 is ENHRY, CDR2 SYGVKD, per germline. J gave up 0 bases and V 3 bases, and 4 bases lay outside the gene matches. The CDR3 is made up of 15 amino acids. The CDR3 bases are TGTGCCATCAGTGAAGCGACAGGGATGAACACTGAAGCTTTCTTT. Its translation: CAISEATGMNTEAFF.

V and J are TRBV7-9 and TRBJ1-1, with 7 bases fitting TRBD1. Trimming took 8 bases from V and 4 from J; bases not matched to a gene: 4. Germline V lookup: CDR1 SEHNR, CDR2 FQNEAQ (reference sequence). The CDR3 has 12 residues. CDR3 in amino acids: CASGSGGTEAFF. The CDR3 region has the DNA TGTGCCAGCGGCTCAGGGGGCACTGAAGCTTTCTTT.

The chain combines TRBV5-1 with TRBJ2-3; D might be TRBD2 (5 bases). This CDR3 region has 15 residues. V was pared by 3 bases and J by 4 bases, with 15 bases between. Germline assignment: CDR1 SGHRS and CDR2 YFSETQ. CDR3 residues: CASSSGTGIADTQYF. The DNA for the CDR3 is TGCGCCAGCAGCTCCGGCACGGGGATCGCAGATACGCAGTATTTT.

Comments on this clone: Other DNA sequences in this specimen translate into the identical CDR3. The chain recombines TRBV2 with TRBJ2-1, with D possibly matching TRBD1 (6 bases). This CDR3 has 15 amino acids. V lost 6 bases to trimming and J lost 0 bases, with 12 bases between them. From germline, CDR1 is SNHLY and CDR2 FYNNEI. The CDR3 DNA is TGTGCCAGCAGACGAGGGGGAAGCTCCTACAATGAGCAGTTCTTC. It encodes CASRRGGSSYNEQFF.

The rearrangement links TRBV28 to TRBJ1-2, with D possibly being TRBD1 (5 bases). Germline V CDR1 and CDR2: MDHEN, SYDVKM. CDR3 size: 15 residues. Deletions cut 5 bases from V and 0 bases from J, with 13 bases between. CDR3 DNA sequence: TGTGCCAGCAGTCCCCAGGGAACTTCTAACTATGGCTACACCTTC. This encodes CASSPQGTSNYGYTF.

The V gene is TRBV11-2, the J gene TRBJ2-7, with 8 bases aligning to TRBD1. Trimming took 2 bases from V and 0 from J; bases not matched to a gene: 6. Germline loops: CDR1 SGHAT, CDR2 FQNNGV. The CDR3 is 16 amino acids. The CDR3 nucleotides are TGTGCCAGCAGCTTATCTGCCGGACAGGGCTCCTACGAGCAGTACTTC. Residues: CASSLSAGQGSYEQYF.

CDR3 nucleotide sequence: TGTGCCAGCAGCCCCGAGAAGCGGGAGTACGTAAGAACAGATACGCAGTATTTT. Protein sequence: CASSPEKREYVRTDTQYF. The V call is TRBV21-1, the J call TRBJ2-3; TRBD2, the table's D call, was not compared with the DNA. TRBV21-1 corresponds to a pseudogene. This CDR3 is built from 18 residues.

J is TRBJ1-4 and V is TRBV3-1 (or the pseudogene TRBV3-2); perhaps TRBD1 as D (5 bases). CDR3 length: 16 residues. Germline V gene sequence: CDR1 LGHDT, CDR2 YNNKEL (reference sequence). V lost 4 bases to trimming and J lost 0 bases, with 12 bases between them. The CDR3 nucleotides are TGTGCCAGCAGCCTCTGGGGCAGCTCAACTAATGAAAAACTGTTTTTT. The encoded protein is CASSLWGSSTNEKLFF.

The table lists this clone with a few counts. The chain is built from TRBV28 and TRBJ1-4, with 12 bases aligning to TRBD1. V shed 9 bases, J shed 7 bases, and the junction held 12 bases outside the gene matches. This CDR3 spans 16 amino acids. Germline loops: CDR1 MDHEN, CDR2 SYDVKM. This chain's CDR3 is CASLLPGQGAGEKLFF. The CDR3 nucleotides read TGTGCCAGTCTCCTCCCGGGACAGGGGGCAGGTGAAAAACTGTTTTTT.

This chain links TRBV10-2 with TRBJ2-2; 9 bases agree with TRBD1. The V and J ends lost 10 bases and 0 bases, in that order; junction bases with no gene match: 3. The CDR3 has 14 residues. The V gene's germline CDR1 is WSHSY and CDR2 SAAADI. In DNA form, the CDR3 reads TGCGCCACCCGACAGGGGGCGAACACCGGGGAGCTGTTTTTT. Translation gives CATRQGANTGELFF.

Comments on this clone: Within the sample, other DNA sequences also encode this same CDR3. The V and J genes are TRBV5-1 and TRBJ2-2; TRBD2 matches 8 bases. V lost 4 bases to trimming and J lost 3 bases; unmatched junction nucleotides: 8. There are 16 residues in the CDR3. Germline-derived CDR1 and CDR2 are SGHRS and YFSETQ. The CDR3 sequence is CASSPGTGGHTGELFF. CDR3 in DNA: TGCGCCAGCAGCCCTGGCACGGGGGGGCACACCGGGGAGCTGTTTTTT.